These 19 T cell receptor beta chains came from one sample sequenced in a study of shared clonotypes between healthy human individuals. Profiling relied on immunoSEQ multiplex PCR, and the TCRdb table lists in-frame clones only, not all of them. Here the sample spans millions of clones, about 95% being singletons. Sequenced sample: naive CD4+ T cells sorted from blood. Subset defined: CD45RA+ positively selected. The receptors shown here come from a man younger than 35 in good health.

V usage is TRBV5-4 and J usage is TRBJ2-7; D is possibly TRBD2 (6 bases). Germline-derived CDR1 and CDR2 are SGHNT and YYREEE (reference sequence). V was clipped by 4 bases and J by 4 bases, with 15 bases between them. The CDR3 spans 14 residues. The CDR3, as DNA: TGTGCCAGCAGCCGGAGCGGGTCCAATTACGAGCAGTACTTC. Translating gives CASSRSGSNYEQYF.

The rearrangement links TRBV5-6 to TRBJ1-4; D uncertain. The V and J ends lost 5 bases and 1 base respectively, with 12 bases between them. The CDR3 runs 15 residues. Germline V CDR1 and CDR2: SGHDT, YYEEEE. CDR3 sequence reads: CASRRTLQTNEKLFF. In nucleotides, the CDR3 is TGTGCCAGCAGAAGGACCCTCCAAACTAATGAAAAACTGTTTTTT.

The chain uses TRBV7-2 and TRBJ2-4; D remains unclear. Looked up from germline, CDR1 is SGHTA and CDR2 is FQGNSA. CDR3 length: 11 residues. V was trimmed by 5 bases and J by 8 bases, leaving 7 bases between them. CDR3 residues: CASSPQDIQYF. In nucleotides, the CDR3 is TGTGCCAGCAGCCCTCAGGACATTCAGTACTTC.

The gene calls are TRBV28 and TRBJ2-7, with TRBD1 as a possible D gene (6 bases). From germline, CDR1 is MDHEN and CDR2 SYDVKM. V was pared by 4 bases and J by 3 bases, with 19 bases between. The CDR3 spans 16 residues. The CDR3 region has the DNA TGTGCCAGCAGTTCACCTGCCGCAGGGGAATACTACGAGCAGTACTTC. It encodes CASSSPAAGEYYEQYF.

CDR3 in DNA: TGTGCCAGCAGTTTACCCCCGGCGGCGGAAAAACTGTTTTTT. It codes for CASSLPPAAEKLFF. This chain connects TRBV27 to TRBJ1-4; D remains ambiguous. The CDR3 spans 14 residues. Germline V CDR1 and CDR2: MNHEY, SMNVEV (reference sequence). Trimming stripped 2 bases from V and 8 bases from J, with 12 bases between.

The genes are TRBV5-1 and TRBJ2-1; 14 bases are shared with TRBD2. CDR3 size: 17 residues. Trimming removed 4 bases from V and 6 bases from J; junction bases left unmatched: 9. Germline V gene sequence: CDR1 SGHRS, CDR2 YFSETQ. CDR3 sequence (DNA): TGCGCCAGCAGCGCTAGACTAGCGGGAGGGCCTGGCAATGAGCAGTTCTTC. Translation gives CASSARLAGGPGNEQFF.

With respect to this clone: The sample carries other DNA sequences with the same CDR3. The chain employs TRBV10-3 and TRBJ2-5, with D tentatively TRBD2 (6 bases). The V gene lost 0 bases and the J gene lost 4 bases, with 9 bases spanning the gap. CDR3 length: 14 residues. In germline, CDR1 is ENHRY, CDR2 SYGVKD. The CDR3 is CAISESGGGETQYF. Here the CDR3 DNA reads TGTGCCATCAGTGAGTCCGGGGGTGGAGAGACCCAGTACTTC.

This clone was recorded only once. The chain recombines TRBV5-1 with TRBJ2-3; 7 nucleotides agree with TRBD1. CDR1 is SGHRS, CDR2 YFSETQ, per germline. The CDR3 is made up of 15 amino acids. The J segment lost 6 bases and the V segment lost 4 bases, leaving 11 bases of the junction unmatched. CDR3 protein: CASSPGTALPDTQYF. The CDR3 DNA is TGCGCCAGCAGCCCGGGGACAGCCCTCCCTGATACGCAGTATTTT.

The chain employs TRBV18 and TRBJ1-3; 8 bases agree with TRBD1. There are 15 residues in the CDR3. The germline CDR1 and CDR2 sequences are KGHSH and LQKENI. With 5 bases clipped from V and 4 bases from J, the junction kept 7 bases outside the gene matches. CDR3 coding DNA: TGTGCCAGCTCAACGACAGGGGCGCAGGGAAACACCATATATTTT. Encoded protein: CASSTTGAQGNTIYF. Using reference TRBV18 and TRBJ1-3 for the parts outside the CDR3, the full variable domain is NAGVMQNPRHLVRRRGQEARLRCSPMKGHSHVYWYRQLPEEGLKFMVYLQKENIIDESGMPKERFSAEFPKEGPSILRIQQVVRGDSAAYFCASSTTGAQGNTIYFGEGSWLTVV.

This chain uses TRBV5-1 with TRBJ2-2; 8 positions agree with TRBD2. The CDR3 consists of 16 residues. The junction had 11 bases not matched to a gene; V was cut back by 0 bases and J by 10 bases. CDR1 is SGHRS and CDR2 is YFSETQ in the germline V gene. This chain's CDR3 is CASSLASGSSLPELFF. In DNA form, the CDR3 reads TGCGCCAGCAGCTTGGCGAGCGGGAGCAGTTTGCCGGAGCTGTTTTTT. Full variable domain (missing parts from reference TRBV5-1 and TRBJ2-2): KAGVTQTPRYLIKTRGQQVTLSCSPISGHRSVSWYQQTPGQGLQFLFEYFSETQRNKGNFPGRFSGRQFSNSRSEMNVSTLELGDSALYLCASSLASGSSLPELFFGEGSRLTVL.

The chain recombines TRBV2 with TRBJ2-5; D ambiguous. This CDR3 comprises 13 residues. Trimming pared 5 bases from V and 0 bases from J, leaving 7 bases between. Germline CDR1 reads SNHLY; CDR2 reads FYNNEI. The CDR3 nucleotides are TGTGCCAGCAGTTCCAGAAACCAAGAGACCCAGTACTTC. Protein: CASSSRNQETQYF.

The chain joins TRBV30 to TRBJ2-2; tentative D call: TRBD2 (6 bases). This CDR3 is 13 amino acids long. V was trimmed by 6 bases and J by 0 bases, leaving 8 bases between them. From germline, CDR1 is GTSNPN and CDR2 SVGIG (reference sequence). This CDR3 is CACAGPNTGELFF. In nucleotides, the CDR3 is TGTGCCTGCGCGGGGCCGAACACCGGGGAGCTGTTTTTT.

The chain couples TRBV4-2 to TRBJ2-7, with TRBD1 as a possible D gene (6 bases). This CDR3 is 14 amino acids long. V dropped 3 bases and J dropped 7 bases, with 16 bases sitting between them. Germline V gene lookup returns CDR1 LGHNA and CDR2 YNFKEQ. The CDR3 here is CASSQFQGPGEQYF. CDR3 bases: TGTGCCAGCAGCCAGTTTCAGGGGCCGGGGGAGCAGTACTTC.

V usage is TRBV29-1 and J usage is TRBJ1-5; D gene uncertain. V was pared by 7 bases and J by 5 bases, with 15 bases between. Germline V CDR1 and CDR2: SQVTM, ANQGSEA. The CDR3 is made up of 13 amino acids. The CDR3 region is CSAARGRDQPQHF. CDR3 DNA: TGCAGCGCCGCAAGAGGAAGGGATCAGCCCCAGCATTTT.

The chain combines TRBV27 with TRBJ2-7; 7 bases map to TRBD1. The CDR3 loop spans 14 amino acids. Germline V lookup: CDR1 MNHEY, CDR2 SMNVEV (reference sequence). Losses at the gene ends were 6 bases for V and 1 base for J; bases not matched to a gene: 6. The CDR3 is CASSQTQGSYEQYF. The CDR3 DNA is TGTGCCAGCAGCCAGACACAGGGGTCCTACGAGCAGTACTTC.

The chain is built from TRBV19 and TRBJ1-5, with a tentative D call TRBD1 (6 bases). The CDR3 is 18 amino acids. Trimming left V 8 bases short and J 0 bases short, with 23 bases between. Germline lookup yields CDR1 LNHDA and CDR2 SQIVND (reference sequence). CDR3 residues: CASREQGGTFSSNQPQHF. In DNA, the CDR3 is TGTGCCAGTCGGGAGCAAGGGGGTACCTTTTCTAGCAATCAGCCCCAGCATTTT.

This chain joins TRBV7-9 and TRBJ2-1; tentative D call: TRBD2 (6 bases). The CDR3 runs 15 residues. Trimming left V 1 base short and J 5 bases short, with 12 bases between. Germline V gives CDR1 SEHNR, CDR2 FQNEAQ (reference sequence). CDR3 sequence (DNA): TGTGCCAGCAGCTTAGATAGGGGAGGCCACAATGAGCAGTTCTTC. The encoded protein is CASSLDRGGHNEQFF.

This rearrangement joins TRBV11-2 to TRBJ2-7; possible D gene TRBD1, 6 bases. This CDR3 comprises 15 residues. Germline lookup yields CDR1 SGHAT and CDR2 FQNNGV. Trimming pared 5 bases from V and 0 bases from J, leaving 14 bases between. CDR3 protein: CASSHRDTRSYEQYF. CDR3 nucleotide sequence: TGTGCCAGCAGCCACCGGGACACTCGCTCCTACGAGCAGTACTTC.

V usage is TRBV19 and J usage is TRBJ2-2; 9 bases fit TRBD1. Per the germline V gene, CDR1 is LNHDA and CDR2 is SQIVND (reference sequence). This CDR3 comprises 14 residues. With V trimmed by 6 bases and J by 6 bases, 5 bases remained unmatched. The CDR3 DNA sequence: TGTGCCAGTAGGACACAGGGGGCGGCCGGGGAGCTGTTTTTT. Its protein is CASRTQGAAGELFF.